The 8 T cell receptor beta chains below were found in one sample sequenced in a study of blood T cells in healthy people across ages. Alongside a J-beta primer mix, a sample-barcoded 5' primer served in a second PCR lasting roughly 7 to 12 cycles. TCRdb redid the calling of the 5' RACE reads with MiXCR, one entry per CDR3 protein. The repertoire holds about 640,000 distinct CDR3 sequences, with roughly 50% as singletons. Sequences were obtained from blood. These receptors originate from a man aged 55-75 years in good health.

This chain connects TRBV13 to TRBJ2-3; D might be TRBD2 (6 bases). Trimming shortened V by 5 bases and J by 0 bases, and 18 bases separated the two germline ends. Germline V gene data show CDR1 as PRHDT and CDR2 as FYEKMQ (reference sequence). The CDR3 loop spans 17 amino acids. CDR3 DNA: TGTGCCAGCAGCCCAGACCGGGGGACGGTTAGCACAGATACGCAGTATTTT. It yields the protein CASSPDRGTVSTDTQYF.

The V call is TRBV7-7, the J call TRBJ2-2, with a possible D match to TRBD2 (7 bases). The CDR3 covers 16 residues. From germline, CDR1 is SSHAT and CDR2 FNYEAQ (reference sequence). V was pared by 0 bases and J by 2 bases, with 10 bases between. In DNA, the CDR3 is TGTGCCAGCAGCTTAGCGGCGGGGGCAAACACCGGGGAGCTGTTTTTT. This sequence encodes CASSLAAGANTGELFF.

V and J are TRBV20-1 and TRBJ2-1; D is unresolved. The CDR3 contains 15 residues. In germline, CDR1 is DFQATT, CDR2 SNEGSKA (reference sequence). The V end was cut by 7 bases, the J end by 5 bases, with 21 bases between. In nucleotides, the CDR3 is TGCAGTGTTAGGCCATACGCCGGCGGCGACAATGAGCAGTTCTTC. Its protein product is CSVRPYAGGDNEQFF.

V is TRBV27 and J is TRBJ1-5; D remains unclear. The CDR3 consists of 13 residues. Deletions cut 5 bases from V and 7 bases from J, with 12 bases between. The germline V gene has CDR1 MNHEY and CDR2 SMNVEV (reference sequence). CDR3 in DNA: TGTGCCAGCAGTGATGCATTTATGCAGCCCCAGCATTTT. It specifies CASSDAFMQPQHF.

V gene TRBV6-2 or TRBV6-3 combines with J gene TRBJ2-1, with D hard to call. The CDR3 extends over 14 amino acids. V shed 2 bases and J shed 8 bases, with 13 bases lying between them. Per germline, CDR1 MNHEY and CDR2 SVGEGT. The CDR3 DNA reads TGTGCCAGCAGTTACCGCGACTCCACCCATGAGCAGTTCTTC. Amino acid sequence: CASSYRDSTHEQFF.

The V call is TRBV7-2, the J call TRBJ2-2; D remains ambiguous. The CDR3 has 14 residues. CDR1 and CDR2 from the germline V gene are SGHTA and FQGNSA. Deletions cut 4 bases from V and 3 bases from J, with 9 bases between. The CDR3 is CASSYPRDTGELFF. CDR3 nucleotide sequence: TGTGCCAGCAGCTACCCGCGAGACACCGGGGAGCTGTTTTTT.

There are a few counts of this clonotype. The V and J genes are TRBV28 and TRBJ2-2; the D is unclear. Trimming shortened V by 3 bases and J by 6 bases, and 11 bases separated the two germline ends. The CDR3 loop spans 14 amino acids. The V gene's germline CDR1 is MDHEN and CDR2 SYDVKM. CDR3 residues: CASSFTSASGELFF. The CDR3 region has the DNA TGTGCCAGCAGTTTTACCAGTGCCTCCGGGGAGCTGTTTTTT.

The chain links TRBV3-1 to TRBJ2-6, with TRBD1 matching 8 bases. The CDR3 spans 18 residues. With V trimmed by 3 bases and J by 6 bases, 13 bases remained unmatched. Germline CDR1 LGHDT, CDR2 YNNKEL (reference sequence). CDR3 in DNA: TGTGCCAGCAGCCAGGCCGGGACAGGTTTCTCCTCGGCCAACGTCCTGACTTTC. This sequence encodes CASSQAGTGFSSANVLTF.